This TCR beta chain is drawn from a study of Graves' ophthalmopathy and Graves' hyperthyroidism. This CDR3 region has 11 residues. The V end lost 4 bases, the J end lost 8 bases, and 9 bases lay between the germline ends. Transcripts of RNA were the source for amplifying TCR beta CDR3 regions. An opening RT-PCR round employed HTBI primers and preceded a second-round multiplex PCR. TCRdb redid the calling of the multiplex PCR reads with MiXCR, one entry per CDR3 protein. The table includes around 470,000 distinct CDR3 sequences, 13% to 15% detected once. Exclusion applied to patients with other autoimmune diseases, uncontrolled infections, pregnancy or lactation. The diagnostic workup employed clinical symptoms, serum thyroxine, TRAb, thyroid ultrasound and orbital computed tomography. As the starting material, 9.5 to 10 ml of fresh peripheral blood yielded the PBMCs. Concerning this clonotype: As yet, its antigen is unknown.

Study-level findings and limits: Detection in blood was also observed for most expanded thyroid clonotypes above 0.001 frequency.

This TCR was recovered from a woman in her 30s with Graves' ophthalmopathy. Sequencing was performed on blood. The chain links TRBV12-3 or TRBV12-4 to TRBJ2-7; D ambiguous. Here the CDR3 reads CASSSTGKQYF. In DNA, the CDR3 is TGTGCCAGCAGTTCGACGGGTAAGCAGTACTTC.